This T cell receptor beta chain appears in the sequencing data of a study of blood T cell repertoires in COVID-19. TCRdb's table, derived via immunoSEQ multiplex PCR, lists solely in-frame clones and lacks some. Found here are 120,000 to 150,000 clones, 75% to 85% of them singletons; the top ten hold 10% to 15%. Germline V gene lookup returns CDR1 SGHTA and CDR2 FQGNSA. The CDR3 runs 15 residues. The V gene lost 1 base and the J gene lost 2 bases, with 10 bases spanning the gap. The sequencing sample was made of peripheral blood. V and J are TRBV7-2 and TRBJ2-3, with D tentatively TRBD2 (6 bases). The TCR sequence derives from a man between 60 and 75 years old with active or convalescent COVID-19. CDR3 residues: CASSLVGRDTDTQYF. CDR3 nucleotides: TGTGCCAGCAGCTTAGTTGGGCGGGACACAGATACGCAGTATTTT. Full variable domain (remainder filled in from reference TRBV7-2 and TRBJ2-3): GAGVSQSPSNKVTEKGKDVELRCDPISGHTALYWYRQSLGQGLEFLIYFQGNSAPDKSGLPSDRFSAERTGGSVSTLTIQRTQQEDSAVYLCASSLVGRDTDTQYFGPGTRLTVL.